These T cell receptor beta chains were read from a single sample in a study of blood T cell repertoires in COVID-19. Repertoires were generated with immunoSEQ multiplex PCR, while TCRdb's copy carries only in-frame clones and drops some. The sample lists 130,000 or so clones; 88% were seen once. Material: peripheral blood. The origin of the receptors is a man between 65 and 85 years old with active COVID-19. Both conserved end residues are part of each CDR3. The D gene is left open where the match is weak. Size is omitted from some rows. Given values are once, few, many or a class for expanded clones.

j_gene: TRBJ1-5; v_gene: TRBV28; d_gene: -; abundance: once; CDR3nt: TGTGCCAGCCTTACCTCGGGTCAGCCCCAGCATTTT; CDR3aa: CASLTSGQPQHF
j_gene: TRBJ2-7; v_gene: TRBV4-3; d_gene: TRBD2; abundance: -; CDR3nt: TGCGCCAGCAGCCAAGAAGCGGGTAGCGGGAGTTGGGCCCACGAGCAGTACTTC; CDR3aa: CASSQEAGSGSWAHEQYF
j_gene: TRBJ2-3; v_gene: TRBV28; d_gene: -; abundance: once; CDR3nt: TGTGCCAGCAACCTACAGGGAGATACGCAGTATTTT; CDR3aa: CASNLQGDTQYF
j_gene: TRBJ2-7; v_gene: TRBV10-3; d_gene: -; abundance: few; CDR3nt: TGTGCCTCGTGGCAGGGTTTAAGCCACGAGCAGTACTTC; CDR3aa: CASWQGLSHEQYF
j_gene: TRBJ2-5; v_gene: TRBV27; d_gene: -; abundance: -; CDR3nt: TGTGCCAGCAGTTTGTCAGCAGGGAACTACCAAGAGACCCAGTACTTC; CDR3aa: CASSLSAGNYQETQYF
j_gene: TRBJ1-5; v_gene: TRBV24-1; d_gene: -; abundance: once; CDR3nt: TGTGCCACCAGTGACCCTCAGGGAAGCAATCAGCCCCAGCATTTT; CDR3aa: CATSDPQGSNQPQHF
j_gene: TRBJ2-3; v_gene: TRBV6-5; d_gene: -; abundance: -; CDR3nt: TGTGCCAGCAGTAAACAGGTTACAGATACGCAGTATTTT; CDR3aa: CASSKQVTDTQYF
j_gene: TRBJ1-5; v_gene: TRBV6-5; d_gene: -; abundance: -; CDR3nt: TGTGCCACCCTCACTCAGGGGTCACGACAGCCCCAGCATTTT; CDR3aa: CATLTQGSRQPQHF
j_gene: TRBJ1-1; v_gene: TRBV7-3; d_gene: -; abundance: -; CDR3nt: TGTGCCAGCAGCTTACAGGGATTCGGCACTGAAGCTTTCTTT; CDR3aa: CASSLQGFGTEAFF
j_gene: TRBJ1-2; v_gene: TRBV27; d_gene: TRBD1; abundance: -; CDR3nt: TGTGCCAGCAGTGAGGGACAGGGTTCCTATGGCTACACCTTC; CDR3aa: CASSEGQGSYGYTF
j_gene: TRBJ2-7; v_gene: TRBV27; d_gene: -; abundance: -; CDR3nt: TGTGCCAGCAGTTTAGGATTCAGGGACTACGAGCAGTACTTC; CDR3aa: CASSLGFRDYEQYF
j_gene: TRBJ2-1; v_gene: TRBV7-9; d_gene: -; abundance: -; CDR3nt: TGTGCCAGCAGCCCCTTTTATGAGCAGTTCTTC; CDR3aa: CASSPFYEQFF
j_gene: TRBJ1-4; v_gene: TRBV2; d_gene: -; abundance: -; CDR3nt: TGTGCCAGCAGTGAAAGGGAGAATGAAAAACTGTTTTTT; CDR3aa: CASSERENEKLFF
j_gene: TRBJ1-1; v_gene: TRBV5-4; d_gene: TRBD1; abundance: -; CDR3nt: TGTGCCAGCAGCTTGGCCGAGGGACAGGGCCAGGCTTTCTTT; CDR3aa: CASSLAEGQGQAFF
j_gene: TRBJ2-2; v_gene: TRBV7-3; d_gene: -; abundance: -; CDR3nt: TGTGCCAGCAGCTTAATCGTCGGGGAGCTGTTTTTT; CDR3aa: CASSLIVGELFF
j_gene: TRBJ2-3; v_gene: TRBV5-1; d_gene: TRBD2; abundance: once; CDR3nt: TGCGCCAGCAGCAACCAGTTAGCGGGGCCTAGCACAGATACGCAGTATTTT; CDR3aa: CASSNQLAGPSTDTQYF
j_gene: TRBJ2-5; v_gene: TRBV5-1; d_gene: TRBD1; abundance: -; CDR3nt: TGCGCCAGCAGCTTAGGGACAGTCCAAGAGACCCAGTACTTC; CDR3aa: CASSLGTVQETQYF
j_gene: TRBJ2-2; v_gene: TRBV7-8; d_gene: TRBD2; abundance: -; CDR3nt: TGTGCCAGCAGCCTTGGAGGGTCGGGACTAGCGGGGTTGAAGCTGTTTTTT; CDR3aa: CASSLGGSGLAGLKLFF
j_gene: TRBJ2-5; v_gene: TRBV12-3/TRBV12-4; d_gene: TRBD1; abundance: -; CDR3nt: TGTGCCAGCAGGTACAGGGGTGGGGAGACCCAGTACTTC; CDR3aa: CASRYRGGETQYF
j_gene: TRBJ2-5; v_gene: TRBV28; d_gene: TRBD2; abundance: -; CDR3nt: TGTGCCAGCAGTTCGCCTAGCGGGAGTAAGGGAGAGACCCAGTACTTC; CDR3aa: CASSSPSGSKGETQYF
j_gene: TRBJ2-3; v_gene: TRBV28; d_gene: TRBD2; abundance: -; CDR3nt: TGTGCCAGCGCCGGCGCAGCGGGAGGGCAAGATACGCAGTATTTT; CDR3aa: CASAGAAGGQDTQYF
j_gene: TRBJ2-1; v_gene: TRBV6-5; d_gene: -; abundance: -; CDR3nt: TGTGCCAGCAGTTCCCCGAGGCGGAATGAGCAGTTCTTC; CDR3aa: CASSSPRRNEQFF
j_gene: TRBJ1-1; v_gene: TRBV14; d_gene: -; abundance: -; CDR3nt: TGTGCCAGCAGCCAAGTTAGTGGGAGCGCTGAAGCTTTCTTT; CDR3aa: CASSQVSGSAEAFF
j_gene: TRBJ2-7; v_gene: TRBV30; d_gene: -; abundance: -; CDR3nt: TGTGCCTGGACCGCGCAGGGGCCCTACGAGCAGTACTTC; CDR3aa: CAWTAQGPYEQYF
j_gene: TRBJ2-2; v_gene: TRBV7-8; d_gene: TRBD1; abundance: -; CDR3nt: TGTGCCAGCAGACAGGGGTCCGGGGAGCTGTTTTTT; CDR3aa: CASRQGSGELFF
j_gene: TRBJ1-1; v_gene: TRBV18; d_gene: TRBD1; abundance: once; CDR3nt: TGTGCCAGCTCGCCAGACAGGGGAAGAAACACTGAAGCTTTCTTT; CDR3aa: CASSPDRGRNTEAFF
j_gene: TRBJ2-7; v_gene: TRBV28; d_gene: TRBD1; abundance: -; CDR3nt: TGTGCCAGCAGTTTATCACAGGGGGCTGGCGAGCAGTACTTC; CDR3aa: CASSLSQGAGEQYF
j_gene: TRBJ2-7; v_gene: TRBV6-6; d_gene: TRBD1; abundance: once; CDR3nt: TGTGCCAGCAGCCCCCAGGGGGCGCAGGGGCAGTACTTC; CDR3aa: CASSPQGAQGQYF